This is a list of T cell receptor beta chains from one sample in a study of blood T cell repertoires in COVID-19. Data came from immunoSEQ multiplex PCR; TCRdb stores just in-frame clones and leaves some out. The table lists 290,000 or so clones, approximately 92% of them singletons. The source material was PBMCs or T cells enriched from blood (not recorded which). The receptors were gathered from a woman aged 25 to 45 who had recovered from COVID-19. CDR3s include the opening cysteine and the closing phenylalanine or tryptophan. D genes are given only for firm matches. Size is stated for part of the rows, as once, few or many counts, or as a class when the clone is expanded.

.	.	TRBJ1-4	TRBV19	16	TGTGCCAGTAGCCTTCTTTCAGGGGCTCCTAATGAAAAACTGTTTTTT	CASSLLSGAPNEKLFF
.	TRBD2	TRBJ2-2	TRBV29-1	14	TGCAGCGTTGACTTACTAGCGGGAGCCGGGGAGCTGTTTTTT	CSVDLLAGAGELFF
.	TRBD2	TRBJ2-2	TRBV7-9	14	TGTGCCAAAGGGCGGGAGGGCCGGACCGGGGAGCTGTTTTTT	CAKGREGRTGELFF
.	TRBD1	TRBJ2-1	TRBV7-9	16	TGTGCCAGCAGCTTGAGACAGGGGGCGGCGGGTAATGAGCAGTTCTTC	CASSLRQGAAGNEQFF
.	TRBD2	TRBJ2-1	TRBV9	15	TGTGCCAGCAGCGTATGGCGGGAGGCCTACAATGAGCAGTTCTTC	CASSVWREAYNEQFF
.	TRBD1	TRBJ1-2	TRBV6-5	14	TGTGCCAGCAGGGGGGGACAGGGAAACTATGGCTACACCTTC	CASRGGQGNYGYTF
.	TRBD1	TRBJ1-5	TRBV6-5	14	TGTGCCAGCACCAACAGGGGGCTTGGTCAGCCCCAGCATTTT	CASTNRGLGQPQHF
.	TRBD1	TRBJ2-1	TRBV7-2	17	TGTGCCAGCAGCTTTACTCGGACAGGGGCCTTTTACAATGAGCAGTTCTTC	CASSFTRTGAFYNEQFF
.	.	TRBJ1-1	TRBV14	14	TGTGCCAGCAGCCAATTCACAGGCCTGGGAGAAGCTTTCTTT	CASSQFTGLGEAFF
once	.	TRBJ2-3	TRBV2	13	TGTGCCACTCAGACAACGATCACAGATACGCAGTATTTT	CATQTTITDTQYF
.	.	TRBJ2-4	TRBV28	13	TGTGCCAGCTCCTCGCGGGGAGCTAACATTCAGTACTTC	CASSSRGANIQYF
.	.	TRBJ2-4	TRBV7-2	15	TGTGCCAGCAGCTTAGTATCGGGGGCCAAAAACATTCAGTACTTC	CASSLVSGAKNIQYF
.	TRBD1	TRBJ2-1	TRBV28	16	TGTGCCAGCGGGAACTCCGGGACAGGGTACTACAATGAGCAGTTCTTC	CASGNSGTGYYNEQFF
.	TRBD1	TRBJ1-1	TRBV27	12	TGTGCCAGCAGTGCCCGGGACAGTGAAGCTTTCTTT	CASSARDSEAFF
.	TRBD2	TRBJ2-6	TRBV4-3	19	TGCGCCAGCAGCCATGACAGGACTAGCGGGAGAACAGGGGCCAACGTCCTGACTTTC	CASSHDRTSGRTGANVLTF